One sample yielded the 11 T cell receptor beta chains listed below, sequenced in a study of blood T cell repertoires in COVID-19. Libraries were prepared by immunoSEQ multiplex PCR; TCRdb keeps only in-frame clonotypes and omits some of them. This table holds more than 100,000 clones, 70% to 85% found once. Specimen: peripheral blood. Receptors originate from a woman aged 45 to 65 with acute or convalescent COVID-19.

At least ten counts were recorded for this clone. This chain uses TRBV5-3 with TRBJ1-6; 7 bases line up with TRBD1. TRBV5-3 is classed as an ORF, of uncertain function. V dropped 5 bases and J dropped 9; count of bases not matched to a gene: 23. The CDR3 consists of 19 residues. This CDR3 is CARRLATGKSDQSFSPLHF. As DNA, the CDR3 is TGTGCCAGAAGGCTTGCGACAGGGAAGAGTGATCAGAGTTTTTCACCCCTCCACTTT.

The chain uses TRBV25-1 and TRBJ2-7; the match to TRBD1 covers 8 bases. The length of the CDR3 is 13 residues. Germline V lookup: CDR1 MGHDK, CDR2 SYGVNS. V dropped 6 bases and J dropped 0; count of bases not matched to a gene: 1. The CDR3 DNA is TGTGCCAGCAGGGACAGGGCCTCCTACGAGCAGTACTTC. As protein: CASRDRASYEQYF.

V and J are TRBV27 and TRBJ2-3, with 7 bases aligning to TRBD2. Germline V lookup: CDR1 MNHEY, CDR2 SMNVEV (reference sequence). The CDR3 contains 13 residues. Trimming took 8 bases from V and 5 from J; bases not matched to a gene: 7. CDR3 coding DNA: TGTGCCAGCTCGCGACGGGGGGTAGATACGCAGTATTTT. Amino acid sequence: CASSRRGVDTQYF.

The genes are TRBV18 and TRBJ1-4; D not resolved. Germline CDR1 is KGHSH and CDR2 is LQKENI. The ends were cut back, 5 bases at V and 0 bases at J, with 13 bases in the middle. CDR3 length: 16 amino acids. This CDR3 reads CASSSNNGATNEKLFF. CDR3 sequence (DNA): TGTGCCAGCTCATCCAACAACGGGGCAACTAATGAAAAACTGTTTTTT.

The chain combines TRBV2 with TRBJ2-1, with a weak D call TRBD2 (6 bases). The CDR3 totals 15 residues. Germline lookup yields CDR1 SNHLY and CDR2 FYNNEI. The V gene lost 8 bases and the J gene lost 8 bases, with 22 bases spanning the gap. CDR3 DNA sequence: TGTGCCAGCCACCCTTCCTCGACTAGTTCTGATGAGCAGTTCTTC. This sequence encodes CASHPSSTSSDEQFF.

The table lists this clone with a few counts. The chain joins TRBV15 to TRBJ1-5; no clear D gene. The V and J ends lost 0 bases and 7 bases respectively, with 13 bases between them. The CDR3 runs 15 residues. From germline, CDR1 is LNHNV and CDR2 YYDKDF (reference sequence). The CDR3 DNA sequence: TGTGCCACCAGCAGAGATCCGGGTTCGAACCAGCCCCAGCATTTT. It codes for CATSRDPGSNQPQHF.

J is TRBJ2-3 and V is TRBV6-4; tentative D call: TRBD2 (5 bases). The length of the CDR3 is 15 residues. Per the germline V gene, CDR1 is MRHNA and CDR2 is SNTAGT. V was cut by 0 bases and J by 3 bases, with 10 bases left in between. The CDR3 DNA sequence: TGTGCCAGCAGTGACTCAGTAGCGAGGACAGATACGCAGTATTTT. Its translation: CASSDSVARTDTQYF.

The chain couples TRBV6-1 to TRBJ1-4; 8 bases agree with TRBD1. Germline V gives CDR1 MNHNS, CDR2 SASEGT. With 3 bases clipped from V and 8 bases from J, the junction kept 5 bases outside the gene matches. CDR3 length equals 14 residues. The CDR3 spells CASSDRGPYEKLFF. CDR3 DNA sequence: TGTGCCAGCAGTGACAGGGGGCCGTACGAAAAACTGTTTTTT.

This clone was found once. The rearrangement joins TRBV29-1 to TRBJ1-2; 9 nucleotides match TRBD1. Looked up from germline, CDR1 is SQVTM and CDR2 is ANQGSEA. V shed 7 bases, J shed 3 bases, and the junction held 6 bases outside the gene matches. The CDR3 contains 13 residues. The CDR3 coding sequence is TGCAGCGGTATCGGGGACAGGGACTATGGCTACACCTTC. Amino acids: CSGIGDRDYGYTF.

CDR3 in DNA: TGTGCCAGCAGCAGAAAAGCGGGGCCCGGGGAGCTGTTTTTT. Amino acids: CASSRKAGPGELFF. The rearrangement links TRBV11-3 to TRBJ2-2, with TRBD2 matching 7 bases. CDR3 size: 14 residues. The V segment lost 5 bases and the J segment 6 bases; nucleotides outside the gene matches: 6. The germline gives CDR1 SGHNT, CDR2 YENEEA.

The V and J genes are TRBV20-1 and TRBJ2-3; D not certain. The CDR3 runs 11 residues. Trimming cost V 6 bases and J 5 bases, with 9 bases left between them. CDR1 is DFQATT, CDR2 SNEGSKA, per germline (reference sequence). CDR3 nucleotides: TGCAGTGCCGACTCCCGAGATACGCAGTATTTT. This gives the protein CSADSRDTQYF.